Below, 16 T cell receptor beta chains from the same sample are listed, as sequenced in a study of CD8 T cells in Susac syndrome. RNA amounts of about 0.5 to 1 ug underwent reverse transcription with random hexamers. TCRdb re-called the immunoSEQ multiplex PCR reads through MiXCR, storing one row per CDR3 protein. The table has about 140,000 distinct CDR3 sequences, over 85% seen once; the top ten hold 0.27%. Sequenced material: CD8+ T cells from PBMCs. Receptor source: a human donor in good health.

The chain is built from TRBV5-1 and TRBJ2-5; D assignment may be TRBD1 or TRBD2 (5 bases each). CDR3 length: 12 amino acids. V gave up 4 bases and J gave up 3 bases, with 7 bases separating them. Germline V gene lookup returns CDR1 SGHRS and CDR2 YFSETQ. CDR3 in amino acids: CASSRDEETQYF. The CDR3 DNA is TGCGCCAGCAGCCGGGACGAAGAGACCCAGTACTTC.

V usage is TRBV29-1 and J usage is TRBJ2-1; 13 bases fit TRBD2. Trimming at V came to 6 bases and at J to 8 bases, leaving 7 bases not matched to a gene. Germline CDR1 is SQVTM and CDR2 is ANQGSEA. CDR3 size: 14 residues. Here the CDR3 reads CSVVGLAGVDEQFF. In DNA form, the CDR3 reads TGCAGCGTGGTTGGACTAGCGGGAGTCGATGAGCAGTTCTTC.

Turning to this clonotype: A read error may account for a junction end that differs from germline. CDR3: CSARKSGSSHNEQFF. The CDR3 DNA follows: TGCAGTGCTAGAAAAAGCGGGAGCTCCCACAATGAGCAGTTCTTC. This chain links TRBV20-1 with TRBJ2-1; 8 bases are a match to TRBD2. Germline V gene data show CDR1 as DFQATT and CDR2 as SNEGSKA (reference sequence). The CDR3 consists of 15 residues.

J is TRBJ2-1 and V is TRBV28; D is uncertain. The CDR3 spans 12 residues. The V end was cut by 3 bases, the J end by 9 bases, with 9 bases between. CDR1 and CDR2 (germline): MDHEN, SYDVKM. CDR3 sequence reads: CASSLDNREQFF. CDR3 in DNA: TGTGCCAGCAGTTTGGATAACCGTGAGCAGTTCTTC.

The table lists this clonotype with a count of one. The rearrangement joins TRBV7-9 to TRBJ1-4; D is perhaps TRBD1 (5 bases). The CDR3 covers 16 residues. CDR1 SEHNR and CDR2 FQNEAQ come from the germline V gene (reference sequence). Trimming took 6 bases from V and 5 from J, leaving 19 bases between them. The CDR3 nucleotides are TGTGCCAGCAGGATGGCCGGGGAGGGGCCGAATGAAAAACTGTTTTTT. This encodes CASRMAGEGPNEKLFF.

This sequence joins TRBV4-3 and TRBJ1-1; possibly TRBD1 for D (6 bases). This CDR3 has 18 amino acids. Deletions cut 1 base from V and 3 bases from J, with 21 bases between. Germline V gives CDR1 LGHNA, CDR2 YSLEER. CDR3 in DNA: TGCGCCAGCAGCCAAGGCGGGGGGCAGGTTGGTGGCGACACTGAAGCTTTCTTT. Translated, it gives CASSQGGGQVGGDTEAFF.

The chain has TRBV20-1 and TRBJ2-5, with 11 bases matching TRBD2. J was trimmed by 4 bases and V by 3 bases; bases with no gene match: 10. Per germline, CDR1 DFQATT and CDR2 SNEGSKA (reference sequence). The CDR3 is made up of 16 amino acids. In nucleotides, the CDR3 is TGCAGTGCTAGGGAGGGTACTAGCGGGAGTAGAGAGACCCAGTACTTC. This translates into CSAREGTSGSRETQYF.

This clonotype is a singleton in its sample. This sequence joins TRBV5-4 and TRBJ2-3; D perhaps matches TRBD1 (5 bases). CDR3 size: 12 residues. Germline-derived CDR1 and CDR2 are SGHNT and YYREEE (reference sequence). The V end lost 3 bases, the J end lost 5 bases, and 7 bases lay between the germline ends. CDR3 nucleotide sequence: TGTGCCAGCAGCTACCAGGGAGATACGCAGTATTTT. Amino acid sequence: CASSYQGDTQYF.

The chain couples TRBV7-8 to TRBJ2-2, with D uncertain. Germline V gene data show CDR1 as SGHVS and CDR2 as FQNEAQ. Trimming stripped 5 bases from V and 3 bases from J, with 13 bases between. CDR3 length: 15 residues. The CDR3 DNA is TGTGCCAGCAGCCCCACAGATACATACACCGGGGAGCTGTTTTTT. Translating gives CASSPTDTYTGELFF.

The V call is TRBV7-6, the J call TRBJ2-1; D uncertain. V was pared by 5 bases and J by 4 bases, with 6 bases between. Germline V gives CDR1 SGHVS, CDR2 FNYEAQ. The CDR3 length is 12 residues. CDR3: CASSRAYNEQFF. The CDR3 coding sequence is TGTGCCAGCAGCCGGGCTTACAATGAGCAGTTCTTC. Full variable domain (rest looked up from reference TRBV7-6 and TRBJ2-1): GAGVSQSPRYKVTKRGQDVALRCDPISGHVSLYWYRQALGQGPEFLTYFNYEAQQDKSGLPNDRFSAERPEGSISTLTIQRTEQRDSAMYRCASSRAYNEQFFGPGTRLTVL.

V and J are TRBV29-1 and TRBJ2-7; D remains ambiguous. CDR3 length: 13 amino acids. The ends were cut back, 6 bases at V and 1 base at J, with 13 bases in the middle. Germline loops: CDR1 SQVTM, CDR2 ANQGSEA. DNA for the CDR3: TGCAGCGTAACGCACGGGTTGTCCTACGAGCAGTACTTC. It is translated as CSVTHGLSYEQYF.

The chain has TRBV27 and TRBJ2-1; either TRBD1 or TRBD2 may fit D (5 bases each). The CDR3 has 14 residues. Germline loops: CDR1 MNHEY, CDR2 SMNVEV (reference sequence). Deletions cut 3 bases from V and 5 bases from J, with 11 bases between. CDR3: CASSFTGPNNEQFF. The DNA for the CDR3 is TGTGCCAGCAGTTTTACGGGACCTAACAATGAGCAGTTCTTC.

The chain has TRBV9 and TRBJ2-1; 7 bases fit TRBD1. CDR1 is SGDLS and CDR2 is YYNGEE in the germline V gene. The CDR3 is made up of 15 amino acids. V trimming: 0 bases; J trimming: 10 bases; junction bases outside the gene matches: 10. The CDR3 sequence: CASSVAGQDGREQFF. CDR3 sequence (DNA): TGTGCCAGCAGCGTAGCAGGACAGGACGGCCGGGAGCAGTTCTTC.

The chain uses TRBV7-8 and TRBJ2-5; 10 bases map to TRBD2. The junction had 8 bases not matched to a gene; V was cut back by 5 bases and J by 5 bases. This CDR3 region has 15 residues. Germline CDR1 reads SGHVS; CDR2 reads FQNEAQ. The CDR3 DNA is TGTGCCAGCAGCCCGCTAGCGGGAGCATTCGAGACCCAGTACTTC. Its translation: CASSPLAGAFETQYF. Filled out from reference TRBV7-8 and TRBJ2-5, the complete variable domain reads GAGVSQSPRYKVAKRGQDVALRCDPISGHVSLFWYQQALGQGPEFLTYFQNEAQLDKSGLPSDRFFAERPEGSVSTLKIQRTQQEDSAVYLCASSPLAGAFETQYFGPGTRLLVL.

The chain employs TRBV20-1 and TRBJ2-3; D is possibly TRBD2 (7 bases). The germline gives CDR1 DFQATT, CDR2 SNEGSKA (reference sequence). CDR3 size: 12 residues. Between the trimmed V and J ends, which lost 0 bases and 9 bases, there was a span of 10 bases. CDR3 sequence (DNA): TGCAGTGCTAGAGAAGGGGGGGGGACGCAGTATTTT. Its protein product is CSAREGGGTQYF.

This chain joins TRBV6-5 and TRBJ1-1; D not resolved. Germline loops: CDR1 MNHEY, CDR2 SVGAGI. The CDR3 is 11 amino acids. Trimming took 7 bases from V and 10 from J, leaving 13 bases between them. Here the CDR3 reads CASTQTGRAFF. The DNA for the CDR3 is TGTGCCAGCACCCAGACGGGTCGAGCTTTCTTT.